This section outlines one T cell receptor (beta chain) sequence together with its context. What it binds is not known. The sample comes from a study of T cell responses to AZD1222 COVID-19 vaccine. CDR1 is KGHSY, CDR2 FQNENV, per germline. The CDR3 consists of 14 residues. Unmatched junction bases numbered 5, after V lost 2 bases and J lost 5 bases. Study-wide points: The study reported that nearly half of spike-specific TCRs target unmutated variant regions. Mostly white British, mostly female donors; authors suggested clonal diversity may be underestimated.

This table comes from immunoSEQ multiplex PCR, and its TCRdb copy is limited to in-frame clones, with some not included. Counted here are about 260,000 clones, approximately 95% occurring once; the ten biggest clones make up roughly 0.51%. This receptor was obtained from an adult in good health. Here the sequenced sample was peripheral blood, taken on day 0 of AZD1222 vaccination. The V and J genes are TRBV16 and TRBJ1-1; 7 nucleotides match TRBD1. The DNA for the CDR3 is TGTGCCAGCAGCCAACAGGGGGGAAAAACTGAAGCTTTCTTT. Translated, it gives CASSQQGGKTEAFF.